The rows below give T cell receptor beta chains drawn from one sample of a study of T cell repertoires in cytomegalovirus infection. These receptors lack a known antigen. MiXCR, run by TCRdb on the reads, gives a single entry per CDR3 protein. The sample lists around 430,000 distinct CDR3 sequences, roughly 43% occurring once. The specimen was cultured PBMCs, collected from culture after CMV antigen stimulation. Receptor source: a human donor in good health (CMV status not recorded). Some clones in this sample may be carry-over from other donors' samples. The CDR3 runs from the conserved cysteine through the conserved F or W. D genes are given only for firm matches. Clone size, where shown, is once, few, many, or a class for clones that have expanded.

V	J	size	D	CDR3	DNA
TRBV20-1	TRBJ2-7	.	.	CSAREGPIEYF	TGCAGTGCTAGAGAGGGTCCCATAGAGTACTTC
TRBV11-3	TRBJ1-1	.	.	CASSYGTSTEAFF	TGTGCCAGCTCCTATGGGACATCCACTGAAGCTTTCTTT
TRBV7-2	TRBJ2-7	once	TRBD2	CASSATSGQYEQYF	TGTGCCAGCAGCGCGACTAGCGGACAATACGAGCAGTACTTC
TRBV12-3/TRBV12-4	TRBJ2-7	.	.	CASSSWVSYEQYF	TGTGCCAGCAGTTCCTGGGTTTCCTACGAGCAGTACTTC
TRBV6-5	TRBJ2-1	.	.	CASSYKLTRGASEQFF	TGTGCCAGCAGTTACAAACTCACCAGGGGCGCGTCTGAGCAGTTCTTC
TRBV7-9	TRBJ2-4	.	.	CASSLSSKGLAKNIQYF	TGTGCCAGCAGCTTATCGTCCAAGGGGCTAGCCAAAAACATTCAGTACTTC
TRBV20-1	TRBJ2-1	few	TRBD2	CSAPAGTSPTF	TGCAGTGCCCCGGCCGGGACTAGCCCGACCTTC
TRBV7-2	TRBJ1-6	.	.	CASSLTLGAGGSYNSPLHF	TGTGCCAGCAGCTTAACCTTAGGGGCCGGGGGCTCCTATAATTCACCCCTCCACTTT
TRBV19	TRBJ2-2	.	.	CASSIDLGGAGELFF	TGTGCCAGTAGTATAGATCTGGGAGGTGCCGGGGAGCTGTTTTTT
TRBV15	TRBJ1-1	.	.	CATSRENTEAFF	TGTGCCACCAGCAGAGAAAACACTGAAGCTTTCTTT
TRBV12-3/TRBV12-4	TRBJ1-4	once	.	CASTLRGEEKLFF	TGTGCCAGCACCCTAAGGGGGGAGGAAAAACTGTTTTTT
TRBV7-6	TRBJ2-5	.	TRBD2	CASSLPPGLVPQETQYF	TGTGCCAGCAGCTTGCCTCCGGGACTAGTCCCCCAAGAGACCCAGTACTTC
TRBV4-1	TRBJ2-5	.	TRBD1	CASSDHRTGGYQETQYF	TGTGCCAGCAGTGACCATAGGACAGGGGGGTACCAAGAGACCCAGTACTTC
TRBV7-9	TRBJ1-2	.	.	CASSLEGFGGYTF	TGTGCCAGCAGCTTGGAGGGGTTTGGTGGCTACACCTTC